The clone carrying this TCR beta chain was seen a few times. The CDR3 extends over 17 amino acids. V lost 8 bases, J lost 5 bases, and 19 bases stayed unmatched. CDR1 and CDR2 from the germline V gene are SGHAT and FQNNGV. The data belong to a study of T cell responses to AZD1222 COVID-19 vaccine. The repertoire was sequenced with immunoSEQ multiplex PCR; TCRdb's copy has only in-frame clones and lacks some. This table holds 150,000 to 160,000 clones, about 85% found once. The receptor's source is an adult in good health. V and J are TRBV11-2 and TRBJ1-2, with TRBD1 matching over 8 bases. Specimen: peripheral blood, collected on day 0 of AZD1222 vaccination. This chain's CDR3 is CASGLTGAGGATYGYTF. DNA of the CDR3: TGTGCCAGCGGATTAACTGGGGCAGGGGGCGCAACGTATGGCTACACCTTC.